Listed here is a single T cell receptor beta chain. This sample stems from a study of cytomegalovirus exposure and HLA in healthy donors. Primers included in the PCR were 60 Vbeta and 13 Jbeta primers. The repertoire was sequenced with immunoSEQ multiplex PCR; TCRdb's copy has only in-frame clones and lacks some. The table shows about 77,000 clones, with about three quarters occurring only once. Germline V lookup: CDR1 MNHEY, CDR2 SMNVEV (reference sequence). The CDR3 sequence is 14 residues long. Between the trimmed V and J ends, which lost 6 bases and 0 bases, there was a span of 11 bases. Each donor was healthy, and each was a bone marrow donor.

This rearrangement joins TRBV27 to TRBJ2-5, with unresolved D. The sequence derives from a man aged 35 to 55 in good health and CMV-seronegative. Source material: PBMCs. The CDR3 DNA sequence: TGTGCCAGCAGGCTGTGGCCGAACCAAGAGACCCAGTACTTC. It encodes CASRLWPNQETQYF.